Described below is a single TCR beta chain sequence and its context. It has no known antigen specificity. Base-call qualities are not available, and no considerably larger clone is one nucleotide away. CDR1 and CDR2 are drawn from the germline V gene: SQVTM, ANQGSEA. From the cysteine through the phenylalanine, the CDR3 covers 14 amino acids. Just CDR3 DNA is preserved here, 42 bases in frame from base 1. V loses 6 bases, J loses 0 bases, and the germline ends lie 13 bases apart. This record comes from a study of T cell changes during pregnancy in multiple sclerosis (dated by TCRdb to about 2019). About the study as a whole: Changes in the T cell repertoire over the course of pregnancy were examined in this study in women with multiple sclerosis.

Library construction relied on the immunoSEQ multiplex PCR assay. This immuneACCESS table, as held by TCRdb, lists in-frame sequences with V and J called but not all clones. Of the missing ones, under half trace to an unresolved V gene in checked studies; the others have no known cause. Here the sample has about 24,000 clones; about nine tenths occur a single time. Together, the top ten hold approximately 8% of the sample. The sequence is built from TRBV29-1 and TRBJ2-3, with the D gene not clear enough to name. The source is a female donor in good health, enrolled as a control in a pregnancy study. Source: CD8+ T cells from peripheral blood mononuclear cells, taken in the first trimester of pregnancy. The CDR3: CSVIDALSTDTQYF. The base sequence is TGCAGCGTCATAGATGCACTTAGCACAGATACGCAGTATTTT.